This entry lists 5 T cell receptor beta chains sequenced from one sample in a study of Graves' ophthalmopathy and Graves' hyperthyroidism. The authors amplified TCR beta CDR3 regions from RNA transcripts. Following a first-round RT-PCR that used HTBI primers, a second-round multiplex PCR was carried out. TCRdb recomputed calls from the multiplex PCR reads with MiXCR, one row per CDR3 protein. The profile shows 400,000 to 500,000 distinct CDR3 sequences, around a fifth of them singletons. The sequencing sample was made of peripheral blood. The receptors come from a woman between 18 and 30 years old with stable Graves' hyperthyroidism.

The table lists this clonotype with many counts. The chain joins TRBV5-1 to TRBJ1-2, with D possibly matching TRBD1 (6 bases). V was pared by 4 bases and J by 5 bases, with 18 bases between. CDR3 length equals 15 residues. CDR1 and CDR2 (germline): SGHRS, YFSETQ. CDR3 in DNA: TGCGCCAGCAGCCCTTTCAGTTGGGGGCTTTATGGCTACACCTTC. This gives the protein CASSPFSWGLYGYTF.

The gene calls are TRBV24-1 and TRBJ2-5; TRBD2 aligns across 14 bases. The CDR3 consists of 17 residues. Germline values: CDR1 KGHDR, CDR2 SFDVKD. V gave up 9 bases and J gave up 0 bases; unmatched junction bases: 8. CDR3 in amino acids: CATGRLAGGENQETQYF. CDR3 coding DNA: TGTGCCACCGGAAGACTAGCGGGAGGGGAAAACCAAGAGACCCAGTACTTC.

This clonotype was seen at least ten times. The chain recombines TRBV7-8 with TRBJ2-7; D possibly corresponds to TRBD1 (6 bases). The CDR3 contains 15 residues. V shed 3 bases and J shed 2 bases, with 14 bases lying between them. CDR1 is SGHVS and CDR2 is FQNEAQ in the germline V gene. The CDR3 nucleotides read TGTGCCAGCAGCTTGGGCACAGGGTCCCCCTACGAGCAGTACTTC. This translates into CASSLGTGSPYEQYF.

Ten or more counts support this clonotype. The chain joins TRBV6-5 to TRBJ2-7; no clear D gene. The CDR3 covers 12 residues. With 2 bases removed from V and 6 bases from J, the gap between germline ends came to 8 bases. Per the germline V gene, CDR1 is MNHEY and CDR2 is SVGAGI. The CDR3 bases are TGTGCCAGCAGTTACGAGATTGGCGAGCAGTACTTC. Translated: CASSYEIGEQYF.

This clonotype was found many times. The gene calls are TRBV24-1 and TRBJ2-2; D is unresolved. Germline V gene sequence: CDR1 KGHDR, CDR2 SFDVKD. Trimming pared 7 bases from V and 0 bases from J, leaving 5 bases between. The CDR3 has 13 residues. The CDR3 DNA follows: TGTGCCACCAGGGCCACGAACACCGGGGAGCTGTTTTTT. This translates into CATRATNTGELFF.